These 17 T cell receptor beta chains were all obtained from the same sample, sequenced in a study of regulatory T cells in long-lasting Graves disease. Arm-PCR of CDR3 regions and iRepertoire HTBI primers were used to build TCR beta libraries. TCRdb re-derived calls from the multiplex PCR reads in MiXCR, one entry per CDR3 protein. Altogether 430,000 or so distinct CDR3 sequences are present, 21% being singletons, with the ten largest covering 14%. As for time point: persistent/refractory GD, antithyroid drugs over 5 years with positive TRAb. There was RNA extracted from PBMCs, and the TCR library was made from it. This sample comprised peripheral blood mononuclear cells (PBMCs), obtained when the disease was refractory, from a patient treated with antithyroid drugs. Receptors were obtained from a female donor with Graves disease.

The table lists this clonotype with many counts. The chain is built from TRBV6-1 and TRBJ1-2, with D possibly being TRBD1 (5 bases). Germline CDR1 MNHNS, CDR2 SASEGT. The CDR3 covers 13 residues. V lost 6 bases to trimming and J lost 4 bases, with 12 bases between them. CDR3 nucleotide sequence: TGTGCCAGCAGGGATGTGGGGGGCTATGGCTACACCTTC. Translating gives CASRDVGGYGYTF.

There are many counts of this clonotype. The chain couples TRBV20-1 to TRBJ1-5; D remains unclear. This CDR3 region has 14 residues. Looked up from germline, CDR1 is DFQATT and CDR2 is SNEGSKA (reference sequence). Trimming shortened V by 1 base and J by 2 bases, and 9 bases separated the two germline ends. Here the CDR3 reads CSARGFDGNQPQHF. DNA for the CDR3: TGCAGTGCTAGAGGCTTCGACGGCAATCAGCCCCAGCATTTT.

In this sample, this clonotype turned up many times. The chain joins TRBV2 to TRBJ2-3; no clear D. The CDR3 is 16 amino acids. V was shortened by 0 bases and J by 0 bases, with 10 bases between the two germline ends. Germline CDR1 SNHLY, CDR2 FYNNEI. CDR3 in amino acids: CASSEALRSSTDTQYF. DNA of the CDR3: TGTGCCAGCAGTGAAGCGCTCAGGTCCAGCACAGATACGCAGTATTTT.

This clonotype has a single count. This chain uses TRBV10-2 with TRBJ1-1; maybe TRBD1 (6 bases). The germline CDR1 and CDR2 sequences are WSHSY and SAAADI. CDR3 size: 14 residues. The V end was cut by 1 base, the J end by 7 bases, with 13 bases between. CDR3 bases: TGCGCCAGCAGTGAGTATGGGGGGCGAGGTGAAGCTTTCTTT. It codes for CASSEYGGRGEAFF.

This clonotype came up many times. The chain links TRBV11-2 to TRBJ2-7; D is possibly TRBD2 (7 bases). The CDR3 contains 15 residues. Looked up from germline, CDR1 is SGHAT and CDR2 is FQNNGV. The germline V and J ends were trimmed by 7 bases and 2 bases, with 18 bases remaining between them. CDR3 protein: CASNRAASGAYEQYF. DNA for the CDR3: TGTGCCAGCAACAGGGCGGCTAGCGGAGCCTACGAGCAGTACTTC.

The genes are TRBV6-2 or TRBV6-3 and TRBJ2-2, with D possibly being TRBD2 (5 bases). Germline V CDR1 and CDR2: MNHEY, SVGEGT. Trimming pared 5 bases from V and 5 bases from J, leaving 15 bases between. This CDR3 contains 15 residues. The CDR3 sequence is CASSGSGSGTGELFF. CDR3 nucleotides: TGTGCCAGCAGTGGGAGCGGTTCTGGAACCGGGGAGCTGTTTTTT.

This clonotype turned up a few times. The chain carries TRBV29-1 and TRBJ1-1; 10 nucleotides agree with TRBD1. This CDR3 is 15 amino acids long. Germline V gene sequence: CDR1 SQVTM, CDR2 ANQGSEA. Unmatched junction bases numbered 12, after V lost 7 bases and J lost 4 bases. CDR3 in amino acids: CSARDRGPRRTEAFF. CDR3 nucleotide sequence: TGCAGCGCCCGGGACAGGGGCCCCAGGCGCACTGAAGCTTTCTTT.

This clonotype was observed at least ten times. This chain uses TRBV27 with TRBJ1-2, with D unclear. The CDR3 extends over 15 amino acids. Germline V gives CDR1 MNHEY, CDR2 SMNVEV (reference sequence). V was trimmed by 8 bases and J by 9 bases, leaving 25 bases between them. For the CDR3, the DNA is TGTGCCAGCCTGGGATTCCGGGGTGGAGTTGAGAGCTACACCTTC. This sequence encodes CASLGFRGGVESYTF.

This clonotype was counted ten times or more. This rearrangement joins TRBV28 to TRBJ2-7; 8 bases fit TRBD1. This CDR3 has 12 residues. Germline assignment: CDR1 MDHEN and CDR2 SYDVKM. V shed 6 bases and J 7 bases; nucleotides not matched to a gene: 5. DNA for the CDR3: TGTGCCAGCAGCCAGGGGGCGAGTGAGCAGTACTTC. It codes for CASSQGASEQYF.

This clonotype is a singleton in its sample. This may be a read error: a much more frequent sequence differs by one nucleotide. V is TRBV3-1 and J is TRBJ2-4; no definite D call. Trimming took 1 base from V and 6 from J, leaving 13 bases between them. The CDR3 is made up of 15 amino acids. CDR1 and CDR2 from the germline V gene are LGHDT and YNNKEL (reference sequence). CDR3 loop: CASSQGTNGPNIQYF. CDR3 nucleotides: TGTGCCAGCAGCCAAGGGACGAACGGGCCAAACATTCAGTACTTC.

Note on this clonotype: It may be a read error: a sequence one base away is much more abundant. The final CDR3 position lacks the conserved phenylalanine or tryptophan, pointing to a likely read error. The gene calls are TRBV30 and TRBJ2-5, with a weak D call TRBD2 (6 bases). The germline V and J ends were trimmed by 4 bases and 4 bases, with 13 bases remaining between them. Germline lookup yields CDR1 GTSNPN and CDR2 SVGIG (reference sequence). The CDR3 covers 13 residues. CDR3 in DNA: TGTGCCTGGATCAACGGGAGAGGAGAGACCCAGTACTAC. Protein product: CAWINGRGETQYY.

This chain uses TRBV19 with TRBJ2-7; D is ambiguous. Trimming shortened V by 6 bases and J by 0 bases, and 15 bases separated the two germline ends. The CDR3 is made up of 15 amino acids. Germline CDR1 is LNHDA and CDR2 is SQIVND (reference sequence). The CDR3 region is CASSGTADSSYEQYF. The CDR3 DNA follows: TGTGCCAGTAGCGGAACTGCGGATAGCTCCTACGAGCAGTACTTC.

There are many counts of this clonotype. The chain joins TRBV27 to TRBJ1-3; D gene ambiguous. Trimming removed 4 bases from V and 5 bases from J, with 9 bases in between. CDR1 MNHEY and CDR2 SMNVEV come from the germline V gene (reference sequence). The CDR3 covers 13 residues. The CDR3 nucleotides read TGTGCCAGCAGTTCGACTACAAGAAACACCATATATTTT. This sequence encodes CASSSTTRNTIYF.

This clonotype was seen at least ten times. The gene calls are TRBV7-8 and TRBJ1-2, with a weak D call TRBD1 (5 bases). Trimming removed 5 bases at V and 13 bases at J, with 20 bases between. Germline CDR1 reads SGHVS; CDR2 reads FQNEAQ. This CDR3 contains 13 residues. In DNA, the CDR3 is TGTGCCAGCAGCCCCTCCGGGACCGCGTTTGTCACCTTC. Amino acid sequence: CASSPSGTAFVTF.

This clonotype has ten or more counts. The rearrangement links TRBV6-2 or TRBV6-3 to TRBJ1-5; 8 bases match TRBD1. The germline V gene encodes CDR1 MNHEY and CDR2 SVGEGT. After removal of 5 bases from V and 4 bases from J, the junction contained 7 bases not matched to a gene. This CDR3 has 15 amino acids. The CDR3 loop is CASSGHGTGNQPQHF. CDR3 coding DNA: TGTGCCAGCAGTGGCCATGGGACAGGTAATCAGCCCCAGCATTTT.

The chain combines TRBV7-9 with TRBJ1-2, with 9 nucleotides matching TRBD1. The CDR3 length is 15 residues. Germline CDR1 reads SEHNR; CDR2 reads FQNEAQ (reference sequence). Trimming at V came to 5 bases and at J to 5 bases, leaving 9 bases not matched to a gene. CDR3: CASSPQTGTGYGYTF. CDR3 nucleotide sequence: TGTGCCAGCAGCCCGCAGACCGGGACAGGGTATGGCTACACCTTC. The variable domain in full, with the rest retrieved from reference TRBV7-9 and TRBJ1-2, is DTGVSQNPRHKITKRGQNVTFRCDPISEHNRLYWYRQTLGQGPEFLTYFQNEAQLEKSRLLSDRFSAERPKGSFSTLEIQRTEQGDSAMYLCASSPQTGTGYGYTFGSGTRLTVV.

There are many counts of this clonotype. The chain couples TRBV6-1 to TRBJ2-5; 7 nucleotides match TRBD2. The CDR3 totals 12 residues. With V trimmed by 7 bases and J by 4 bases, 3 bases remained unmatched. Germline V lookup: CDR1 MNHNS, CDR2 SASEGT. CDR3 in DNA: TGTGCCAGCATCGGCGGGAGAGAGACCCAGTACTTC. Translated: CASIGGRETQYF.